This passage covers 26 T cell receptor beta chains from one sample sequenced in a study of cytomegalovirus exposure and HLA in healthy donors. The PCR had 60 Vbeta and 13 Jbeta primers. Sequencing was performed with immunoSEQ multiplex PCR; in TCRdb, only in-frame clones are kept and a portion is missing. Among more than 85,000 clones listed, under 75% were seen once. Specimen: PBMCs. These receptors came from a female donor in good health and CMV-seronegative.

The CDR3 here is CASSPRYVSFPSEQFF. CDR3 DNA sequence: TGTGCCAGCAGTCCCCGATATGTTTCATTCCCCAGTGAGCAGTTCTTC. The rearrangement uses TRBV7-6 and TRBJ2-1; D gene uncertain. V was trimmed by 6 bases and J by 9 bases, leaving 24 bases between them. The CDR3 covers 16 residues. The germline gives CDR1 SGHVS, CDR2 FNYEAQ.

The rearrangement joins TRBV7-9 to TRBJ2-1, with D possibly matching TRBD2 (6 bases). The germline CDR1 and CDR2 sequences are SEHNR and FQNEAQ (reference sequence). Trimming took 5 bases from V and 2 from J, leaving 16 bases between them. The CDR3 sequence is 16 residues long. The CDR3 sequence: CASSPIYGSPYNEQFF. The CDR3 nucleotides read TGTGCCAGCAGCCCGATTTACGGGAGTCCCTACAATGAGCAGTTCTTC.

The chain combines TRBV15 with TRBJ1-2; a weak D match, TRBD1 (6 bases). Deletions cut 0 bases from V and 1 base from J, with 12 bases between. The germline gives CDR1 LNHNV, CDR2 YYDKDF (reference sequence). The CDR3 has 16 amino acids. Here the CDR3 DNA reads TGTGCCACCAGCAGAGAACGGACAGTTAATAACTATGGCTACACCTTC. It encodes CATSRERTVNNYGYTF. Filled out from reference TRBV15 and TRBJ1-2, the complete variable domain reads DAMVIQNPRYQVTQFGKPVTLSCSQTLNHNVMYWYQQKSSQAPKLLFHYYDKDFNNEADTPDNFQSRRPNTSFCFLDIRSPGLGDTAMYLCATSRERTVNNYGYTFGSGTRLTVV.

The chain links TRBV15 to TRBJ1-2; D uncertain. The V gene's germline CDR1 is LNHNV and CDR2 YYDKDF (reference sequence). This CDR3 has 16 amino acids. Trimming removed 0 bases from V and 2 bases from J, with 13 bases in between. This CDR3 reads CATSRDSTTLNYGYTF. The CDR3 bases are TGTGCCACCAGCAGAGATAGCACGACGCTGAACTATGGCTACACCTTC. The whole variable domain, remainder taken from reference TRBV15 and TRBJ1-2, is DAMVIQNPRYQVTQFGKPVTLSCSQTLNHNVMYWYQQKSSQAPKLLFHYYDKDFNNEADTPDNFQSRRPNTSFCFLDIRSPGLGDTAMYLCATSRDSTTLNYGYTFGSGTRLTVV.

The chain has TRBV12-2 and TRBJ2-7; the D segment call TRBD1 is taken from the table without a DNA check. TRBV12-2 is given as a pseudogene. The CDR3 runs to 13 residues. CDR3 DNA: TGTGCAAGTCGCCCCGGACAGGGCTACGAGCAGTACTTC. Protein sequence: CASRPGQGYEQYF.

The gene calls are TRBV9 and TRBJ1-2; possible D gene TRBD1, 6 bases. This CDR3 is 15 amino acids long. The germline V gene encodes CDR1 SGDLS and CDR2 YYNGEE. Trimming removed 0 bases at V and 0 bases at J, with 9 bases between. CDR3 bases: TGTGCCAGCAGCGTAGGGGGGACATCTAACTATGGCTACACCTTC. This sequence encodes CASSVGGTSNYGYTF.

This chain joins TRBV4-1 and TRBJ2-5; 8 nucleotides agree with TRBD2. The CDR3 spans 18 residues. The ends lost 4 bases at V and 1 base at J; junction bases unmatched: 14. Germline CDR1 MGHRA, CDR2 YSYEKL. The chain's CDR3 is CASSLGTSGLHRQETQYF. CDR3 sequence (DNA): TGCGCCAGCAGCCTGGGAACTAGCGGCCTACATCGCCAAGAGACCCAGTACTTC.

The chain recombines TRBV19 with TRBJ1-1, with TRBD1 matching over 10 bases. In germline, CDR1 is LNHDA, CDR2 SQIVND (reference sequence). This CDR3 region has 13 residues. With V trimmed by 3 bases and J by 8 bases, 3 bases remained unmatched. The CDR3 DNA reads TGTGCCAGTAGTATGGGGACAGGGGCAGAAGCTTTCTTT. This sequence encodes CASSMGTGAEAFF. Using reference TRBV19 and TRBJ1-1 for the parts outside the CDR3, the full variable domain is DGGITQSPKYLFRKEGQNVTLSCEQNLNHDAMYWYRQDPGQGLRLIYYSQIVNDFQKGDIAEGYSVSREKKESFPLTVTSAQKNPTAFYLCASSMGTGAEAFFGQGTRLTVV.

Comment on this clone: At one of its ends the junction is not consistent with the germline gene, which may arise from a read error. This chain connects TRBV19 to TRBJ1-4; perhaps TRBD1 as D (5 bases). Germline V gene data show CDR1 as LNHDA and CDR2 as SQIVND (reference sequence). This CDR3 comprises 16 residues. The CDR3 reads CTSSRQLSLGDEKLFF. CDR3 DNA: TGTACCAGTAGCAGACAGTTATCGTTGGGTGATGAAAAACTGTTTTTT.

This sequence joins TRBV5-6 and TRBJ2-1, with 10 bases lining up with TRBD2. The CDR3 sequence is 14 residues long. Germline CDR1 SGHDT, CDR2 YYEEEE. With 2 bases clipped from V and 8 bases from J, the junction kept 4 bases outside the gene matches. In nucleotides, the CDR3 is TGTGCCAGCAGCTTCTCTAGCGGGGGTGATGAGCAGTTCTTC. This codes for CASSFSSGGDEQFF.

Only a few counts were recorded for this clone. The V gene is TRBV2, the J gene TRBJ2-7; TRBD2 agrees at 7 bases. Germline CDR1 is SNHLY and CDR2 is FYNNEI. This CDR3 is built from 15 residues. V trimming: 6 bases; J trimming: 7 bases; junction bases outside the gene matches: 15. The CDR3 here is CASSSRGGRRHEQYF. The CDR3 nucleotides read TGTGCCAGCAGCAGTCGGGGCGGGAGAAGACATGAGCAGTACTTC.

This clone appeared a few times. The chain carries TRBV5-4 and TRBJ2-7, with 11 bases lining up with TRBD2. Unmatched junction bases numbered 5, after V lost 1 base and J lost 2 bases. This CDR3 spans 16 amino acids. Looked up from germline, CDR1 is SGHNT and CDR2 is YYREEE (reference sequence). The CDR3 here is CASSLSVAGGPYEQYF. In DNA, the CDR3 is TGTGCCAGCAGCTTGTCGGTAGCGGGAGGGCCCTACGAGCAGTACTTC.

The CDR3 DNA reads as TGTGCCAGCAGTCCTCGGGACAGGGGGCAAGGCTACACCTTC. It codes for CASSPRDRGQGYTF. The rearrangement links TRBV28 to TRBJ1-2, with 12 positions matching TRBD1. From germline, CDR1 is MDHEN and CDR2 SYDVKM. This CDR3 has 14 amino acids. Trimming cost V 5 bases and J 8 bases; bases outside gene matches: 6.

The chain has TRBV19 and TRBJ1-5, with D possibly matching TRBD1 (5 bases). The germline V gene has CDR1 LNHDA and CDR2 SQIVND (reference sequence). The CDR3 runs 14 residues. V lost 3 bases to trimming and J lost 7 bases, with 13 bases between them. CDR3 sequence (DNA): TGTGCCAGTAGTATCCTTGACAGATCACAGCCCCAGCATTTT. The encoded protein is CASSILDRSQPQHF.

The gene calls are TRBV5-6 and TRBJ1-2; D remains ambiguous. V lost 4 bases and J 5 bases, leaving 9 bases between the germline ends. The CDR3 is 12 residues long. Germline values: CDR1 SGHDT, CDR2 YYEEEE. CDR3 residues: CASSATWYGYTF. The CDR3 region has the DNA TGTGCCAGCAGCGCGACTTGGTATGGCTACACCTTC.

This clone was found a few times. CDR3 bases: TGTGCCAGCAGCTCCGGGTACATCTCCTACAATGAGCAGTTCTTC. Translating gives CASSSGYISYNEQFF. This chain joins TRBV5-4 and TRBJ2-1; D gene ambiguous. This CDR3 is built from 15 residues. Germline values: CDR1 SGHNT, CDR2 YYREEE (reference sequence). The V end was cut by 3 bases, the J end by 0 bases, with 10 bases between.

The rearrangement links TRBV5-1 to TRBJ2-3; 10 positions agree with TRBD2. With V trimmed by 0 bases and J by 3 bases, 1 base remained unmatched. CDR1 is SGHRS, CDR2 YFSETQ, per germline. CDR3 size: 15 residues. Written as DNA, the CDR3 is TGCGCCAGCAGCTTGGCTAGCGGGGGTACAGATACGCAGTATTTT. Its translation is CASSLASGGTDTQYF.

The chain has TRBV11-2 and TRBJ1-5; the match to TRBD1 covers 9 bases. Trimming removed 5 bases from V and 6 bases from J; junction bases left unmatched: 2. This CDR3 contains 13 residues. The germline CDR1 and CDR2 sequences are SGHAT and FQNNGV. The CDR3 DNA follows: TGTGCCAGCAGCCTGGACAGGGGTCAGCCCCAGCATTTT. It specifies CASSLDRGQPQHF.

This chain joins TRBV11-2 and TRBJ2-7; TRBD2 matches 10 bases. The CDR3 covers 15 residues. CDR1 SGHAT and CDR2 FQNNGV come from the germline V gene. V gave up 4 bases and J gave up 0 bases; unmatched junction bases: 3. The CDR3 reads CASSSGLAASYEQYF. As DNA, the CDR3 is TGTGCCAGCAGCTCCGGACTAGCGGCCTCCTACGAGCAGTACTTC.

The chain joins TRBV7-8 to TRBJ1-2; the D is unclear. CDR1 is SGHVS and CDR2 is FQNEAQ in the germline V gene. V lost 1 base to trimming and J lost 1 base, with 4 bases between them. The CDR3 loop spans 13 amino acids. The chain's CDR3 is CASSLGVNYGYTF. The CDR3 bases are TGTGCCAGCAGCTTAGGCGTTAACTATGGCTACACCTTC. Filled out from reference TRBV7-8 and TRBJ1-2, the complete variable domain reads GAGVSQSPRYKVAKRGQDVALRCDPISGHVSLFWYQQALGQGPEFLTYFQNEAQLDKSGLPSDRFFAERPEGSVSTLKIQRTQQEDSAVYLCASSLGVNYGYTFGSGTRLTVV.

The V and J genes are TRBV2 and TRBJ2-7; D is possibly TRBD2 (5 bases). CDR3 length: 14 amino acids. Germline V gene data show CDR1 as SNHLY and CDR2 as FYNNEI. V was shortened by 7 bases and J by 1 base, with 14 bases between the two germline ends. Here the CDR3 DNA reads TGTGCCAGCAATAAAGGCCGGGGATCCTACGAGCAGTACTTC. This gives the protein CASNKGRGSYEQYF.

CDR3 loop: CASSLEDILPSGANVLTF. CDR3 DNA sequence: TGTGCCAGCAGTTTAGAAGACATACTCCCTTCAGGGGCCAACGTCCTGACTTTC. V usage is TRBV28 and J usage is TRBJ2-6; D remains unclear. CDR1 and CDR2 from the germline V gene are MDHEN and SYDVKM. The V and J ends lost 2 bases and 4 bases respectively, with 18 bases between them. The CDR3 is 18 amino acids.

The chain couples TRBV7-9 to TRBJ1-1; D remains unclear. The CDR3 sequence is 14 residues long. CDR1 is SEHNR, CDR2 FQNEAQ, per germline (reference sequence). V was pared by 5 bases and J by 0 bases, with 10 bases between. CDR3 bases: TGTGCCAGCAGCCCTCCTCGAGTGAACACTGAAGCTTTCTTT. Protein: CASSPPRVNTEAFF.

This chain connects TRBV6-5 to TRBJ2-7; 10 bases are shared with TRBD2. V gave up 7 bases and J gave up 0 bases; unmatched junction bases: 6. CDR3 length: 15 amino acids. The germline V gene has CDR1 MNHEY and CDR2 SVGAGI. This CDR3 is CASTGAGGPSYEQYF. The CDR3 DNA is TGTGCCAGCACCGGAGCGGGAGGGCCCTCCTACGAGCAGTACTTC.

Here the CDR3 DNA reads TGTGCCAGCAGTCTTCTTTACAATTACGAGCAGTACTTC. Translating it yields CASSLLYNYEQYF. The rearrangement links TRBV28 to TRBJ2-7; D uncertain. Trimming removed 5 bases at V and 4 bases at J, with 12 bases between. The CDR3 consists of 13 residues. Germline lookup yields CDR1 MDHEN and CDR2 SYDVKM.

This clone was seen only a few times. The chain is built from TRBV29-1 and TRBJ1-2; 12 bases map to TRBD1. J lost 6 bases, V lost 3 bases, and 8 bases had no gene match. CDR3 length: 15 residues. The V gene's germline CDR1 is SQVTM and CDR2 ANQGSEA. CDR3 loop: CSVESGTGGKDGYTF. The DNA for the CDR3 is TGCAGCGTTGAGAGTGGGACAGGGGGCAAGGATGGCTACACCTTC.